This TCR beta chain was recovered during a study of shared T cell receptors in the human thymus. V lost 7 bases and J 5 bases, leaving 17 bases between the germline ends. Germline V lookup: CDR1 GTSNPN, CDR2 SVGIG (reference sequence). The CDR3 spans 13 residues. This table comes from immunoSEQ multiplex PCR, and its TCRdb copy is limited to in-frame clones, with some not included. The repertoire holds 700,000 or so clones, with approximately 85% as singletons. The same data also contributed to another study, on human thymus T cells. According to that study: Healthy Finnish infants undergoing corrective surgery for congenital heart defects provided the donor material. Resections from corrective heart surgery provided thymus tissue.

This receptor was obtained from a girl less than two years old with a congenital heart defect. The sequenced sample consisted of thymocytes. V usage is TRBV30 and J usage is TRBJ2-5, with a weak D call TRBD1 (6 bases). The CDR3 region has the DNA TGTGCCTCACTTAGGGGGAAGCTGGAGACCCAGTACTTC. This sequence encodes CASLRGKLETQYF. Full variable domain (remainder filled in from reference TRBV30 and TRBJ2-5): SQTIHQWPATLVQPVGSPLSLECTVEGTSNPNLYWYRQAAGRGLQLLFYSVGIGQISSEVPQNLSASRPQDRQFILSSKKLLLSDSGFYLCASLRGKLETQYFGPGTRLLVL.